This T cell receptor (beta chain) was observed in a study of neurological immune-mediated disorders. Synthesis of cDNA was performed by 5'RACE using 10-nucleotide random UMIs. Via MiXCR, TCRdb re-called the 5' RACE reads, giving one row per CDR3 protein. This table has more than 75,000 distinct CDR3 sequences, 3.5% appearing once. Study findings and constraints: No expanded-clone CDR3 amino acid sequence recurred across subjects, suggesting private TCR-beta repertoires.

Comments on this clonotype: Its antigen is unidentified.

The sequenced sample was PBMCs. The sequence came from a woman between 50 and 59 years old with multiple sclerosis.

CDR3 in DNA: TGTGCCAGCAGTCTTAGCGGGGGGGCACTTGAGCAGTTCTTC. Translating it yields CASSLSGGALEQFF. This sequence joins TRBV6-2 or TRBV6-3 and TRBJ2-1; 11 bases align to TRBD2. Germline CDR1 and CDR2: MNHEY and SVGEGT. This CDR3 is 14 amino acids long. V lost 5 bases, J lost 9 bases, and 6 bases stayed unmatched.